This T cell receptor (beta chain) was captured in a study of blood T cell repertoires in COVID-19. Study-wide context: The samples span acute and convalescent COVID-19 from the United States, Italy and Spain.

This CDR3 region has 15 residues. V shed 5 bases and J shed 4 bases, with 17 bases lying between them. Germline V CDR1 and CDR2: SGHVS, FQNEAQ. Only in-frame clones appear in the TCRdb table, and some are missing; sequencing was by immunoSEQ multiplex PCR. This table has about 200,000 clones, around 86% appearing once. The receptor was isolated from a human donor in a cohort sampled during active COVID-19. The source material was peripheral blood. The rearrangement joins TRBV7-8 to TRBJ1-1; no firm D call. CDR3 amino acids: CASSIATGSGTEAFF. In DNA form, the CDR3 reads TGTGCCAGCAGCATTGCTACGGGGTCCGGCACTGAAGCTTTCTTT.